The 26 T cell receptor beta chains listed next were all sequenced from one sample in a study of T-cell memory formation after mild COVID-19. One entry per CDR3 protein, called by TCRdb with MiXCR from the 5' RACE reads. The table records some 65,000 distinct CDR3 sequences, approximately 16% of them present only once. Sequenced sample: PBMCs or a T cell subset sorted from them (not recorded which). The source is an adult woman who had mild COVID-19 (a few samples of this study predate the infection). Cell type and time point are not known.

Only a few counts were recorded for this clonotype. The genes are TRBV9 and TRBJ2-2, with no clear D. Trimming took off 3 bases at V and 4 bases at J, with 13 bases between the two ends. This CDR3 has 15 residues. Per germline, CDR1 SGDLS and CDR2 YYNGEE. The CDR3 is CASSADPSFTGELFF. The CDR3 DNA sequence: TGTGCCAGCAGCGCCGACCCGTCTTTCACCGGGGAGCTGTTTTTT.

V is TRBV29-1 and J is TRBJ1-2, with D perhaps matching TRBD1 (5 bases). Germline V gene sequence: CDR1 SQVTM, CDR2 ANQGSEA. There are 13 residues in the CDR3. V shed 7 bases and J shed 0 bases, with 12 bases lying between them. The CDR3 spells CSADSPSNYGYTF. The CDR3 DNA follows: TGCAGCGCTGACAGTCCATCTAACTATGGCTACACCTTC.

In nucleotides, the CDR3 is TGTGCCACCAGAGGACAGGGGGCCGGGGAGCTGTTTTTT. It translates to CATRGQGAGELFF. The chain uses TRBV24-1 and TRBJ2-2; TRBD1 agrees at 10 bases. The CDR3 is made up of 13 amino acids. Germline V gene data show CDR1 as KGHDR and CDR2 as SFDVKD. V shed 7 bases and J 6 bases; nucleotides not matched to a gene: 1.

This chain uses TRBV7-9 with TRBJ2-1, with TRBD2 matching over 11 bases. CDR3 length: 16 residues. Germline CDR1 SEHNR, CDR2 FQNEAQ (reference sequence). V lost 5 bases to trimming and J lost 6 bases; unmatched junction nucleotides: 9. CDR3 sequence reads: CASSIIAGGPVNEQFF. In DNA, the CDR3 is TGTGCCAGCAGCATAATAGCGGGGGGGCCGGTCAATGAGCAGTTCTTC.

The chain employs TRBV7-2 and TRBJ1-5; D remains ambiguous. The germline V gene encodes CDR1 SGHTA and CDR2 FQGNSA. The CDR3 totals 15 residues. Trimming removed 6 bases from V and 2 bases from J, with 14 bases in between. The CDR3 nucleotides are TGTGCCAGCAGTCGTGAAGTGGGTGGCAATCAGCCCCAGCATTTT. Its protein is CASSREVGGNQPQHF.

Comment on this clonotype: This may come from a read error, since a much larger clone is one base off. V usage is TRBV5-6 and J usage is TRBJ2-1; D is uncertain. The CDR3 sequence is 12 residues long. Germline CDR1 SGHDT, CDR2 YYEEEE. The CDR3 DNA reads TGTGCCAGCAGCCGGAGCCACAATGATCAGTTCTTC. Translating gives CASSRSHNDQFF.

This clonotype was counted only a few times. The chain uses TRBV7-9 and TRBJ2-1; 8 bases match TRBD2. Trimming removed 2 bases from V and 7 bases from J; junction bases left unmatched: 7. This CDR3 is built from 15 residues. Germline CDR1 and CDR2: SEHNR and FQNEAQ (reference sequence). CDR3: CASSLYLAGLNEQFF. CDR3 DNA: TGTGCCAGCAGCTTATATCTAGCGGGTTTGAATGAGCAGTTCTTC.

This clonotype was counted between two and nine times. The chain is built from TRBV4-1 and TRBJ2-7; TRBD2 aligns across 10 bases. The CDR3 loop spans 15 amino acids. V lost 0 bases to trimming and J lost 6 bases; unmatched junction nucleotides: 5. Looked up from germline, CDR1 is MGHRA and CDR2 is YSYEKL. The CDR3 sequence: CASSQDGLAGAEQYF. The CDR3 DNA is TGCGCCAGCAGCCAAGATGGGCTAGCGGGGGCCGAGCAGTACTTC.

There are a few counts of this clonotype. V gene TRBV7-9 combines with J gene TRBJ2-4; 8 nucleotides agree with TRBD1. The CDR3 consists of 13 residues. The J segment lost 8 bases and the V segment lost 6 bases, leaving 6 bases of the junction unmatched. CDR1 SEHNR and CDR2 FQNEAQ come from the germline V gene (reference sequence). DNA for the CDR3: TGTGCCAGCAGACCAGGGGGCGCGGACATTCAGTACTTC. Its protein product is CASRPGGADIQYF.

A note on this clonotype: The junction shows a germline mismatch at one end, possibly a read error. The chain carries TRBV13 and TRBJ2-7; D ambiguous. The CDR3 has 14 amino acids. CDR1 and CDR2 (germline): PRHDT, FYEKMQ (reference sequence). CDR3 nucleotide sequence: TGTGCCAGCAGCTTACGGAGCTACTCCTACGGGCAGTACTTC. As protein: CASSLRSYSYGQYF.

In this sample, this clonotype turned up once. The chain has TRBV11-3 and TRBJ2-1, with D maybe TRBD1 (6 bases). CDR1 SGHNT and CDR2 YENEEA come from the germline V gene. The CDR3 extends over 15 amino acids. Trimming took 5 bases from V and 5 from J, leaving 16 bases between them. The chain's CDR3 is CASSPGQGSHNEQFF. The CDR3, as DNA: TGTGCCAGCAGCCCAGGGCAGGGGTCCCACAATGAGCAGTTCTTC.

This rearrangement joins TRBV27 to TRBJ1-2; 8 bases line up with TRBD1. Germline-derived CDR1 and CDR2 are MNHEY and SMNVEV (reference sequence). The CDR3 runs to 18 residues. The V and J ends lost 4 bases and 3 bases, in that order; junction bases with no gene match: 16. The DNA for the CDR3 is TGTGCCAGCAGTTCTCTGTGGCAGGGGGCGCTGAGAGACTATGGCTACACCTTC. Amino acid sequence: CASSSLWQGALRDYGYTF.

This clonotype has only a few counts. This rearrangement joins TRBV7-3 to TRBJ1-1, with D possibly matching TRBD1 (6 bases). The CDR3 extends over 15 amino acids. Trimming took 2 bases from V and 2 from J, leaving 12 bases between them. Germline CDR1 is SGHTA and CDR2 is FQGTGA. The CDR3 region has the DNA TGTGCCAGCAGCTTAGAGGGACACCCTAACACTGAAGCTTTCTTT. It is translated as CASSLEGHPNTEAFF.

The chain uses TRBV4-2 and TRBJ2-1; D is unclear. Germline V gene data show CDR1 as LGHNA and CDR2 as YNFKEQ. There are 16 residues in the CDR3. Trimming removed 0 bases from V and 6 bases from J, with 15 bases in between. CDR3 sequence: CASSQDAFTRRNEQFF. For the CDR3, the DNA is TGTGCCAGCAGCCAAGATGCATTTACCAGGCGCAATGAGCAGTTCTTC.

The CDR3 DNA sequence: TGTGCCAGCAGCGACGGGACGGGCTCTGGAAACACCATATATTTT. Its translation is CASSDGTGSGNTIYF. The rearrangement uses TRBV7-6 and TRBJ1-3, with D perhaps matching TRBD1 (5 bases). Germline V gene lookup returns CDR1 SGHVS and CDR2 FNYEAQ. CDR3 length: 15 amino acids. V was shortened by 5 bases and J by 0 bases, with 11 bases between the two germline ends.

V is TRBV5-1 and J is TRBJ2-1; D is uncertain. Trimming pared 0 bases from V and 5 bases from J, leaving 9 bases between. The germline CDR1 and CDR2 sequences are SGHRS and YFSETQ. The CDR3 runs 14 residues. This CDR3 reads CASSLAQVNNEQFF. CDR3 bases: TGCGCCAGCAGCTTGGCCCAGGTTAACAATGAGCAGTTCTTC.

This clonotype has more than one count but fewer than ten. V and J are TRBV4-1 and TRBJ2-3; D is unresolved. Germline CDR1 MGHRA, CDR2 YSYEKL. The V gene lost 0 bases and the J gene lost 6 bases, with 13 bases spanning the gap. This CDR3 spans 15 amino acids. CDR3 sequence: CASSQDYGSGDTQYF. The CDR3 region has the DNA TGCGCCAGCAGCCAAGATTATGGGTCCGGGGATACGCAGTATTTT.

The J gene is TRBJ2-7, the V gene TRBV7-9; D possibly corresponds to TRBD1 (5 bases). From germline, CDR1 is SEHNR and CDR2 FQNEAQ (reference sequence). Trimming left V 1 base short and J 2 bases short, with 15 bases between. CDR3 size: 16 residues. CDR3 nucleotides: TGTGCCAGCAGCTTAGACCGATCAGGGAACCCCTACGAGCAGTACTTC. Protein: CASSLDRSGNPYEQYF.

On this clonotype: A read error may account for a junction end that differs from germline. The chain is built from TRBV29-1 and TRBJ2-7; D unresolved. Germline V gene data show CDR1 as SQVTM and CDR2 as ANQGSEA. This CDR3 has 11 amino acids. CDR3 DNA sequence: TGCAGCGTCTTGGACGGATACGAGCGGTACTTC. Amino acid sequence: CSVLDGYERYF.

The chain carries TRBV9 and TRBJ2-1; maybe TRBD2 (6 bases). This CDR3 is built from 14 residues. Deletions cut 0 bases from V and 8 bases from J, with 12 bases between. Germline V lookup: CDR1 SGDLS, CDR2 YYNGEE. The CDR3 DNA reads as TGTGCCAGCAGCGTAGACGGGAGAGGCGATGAGCAGTTCTTC. This translates into CASSVDGRGDEQFF. Complete variable domain (other parts from reference TRBV9 and TRBJ2-1): DSGVTQTPKHLITATGQRVTLRCSPRSGDLSVYWYQQSLDQGLQFLIQYYNGEERAKGNILERFSAQQFPDLHSELNLSSLELGDSALYFCASSVDGRGDEQFFGPGTRLTVL.

This clonotype was seen at least ten times. The V call is TRBV29-1, the J call TRBJ1-1; possibly TRBD1 for D (5 bases). In germline, CDR1 is SQVTM, CDR2 ANQGSEA. Trimming left V 5 bases short and J 4 bases short, with 8 bases between. The CDR3 has 11 amino acids. CDR3 loop: CSVQGPTEAFF. In DNA form, the CDR3 reads TGCAGCGTTCAGGGACCCACTGAAGCTTTCTTT.

This clonotype was counted only a few times. The genes are TRBV7-9 and TRBJ1-6; no clear D gene. Trimming left V 1 base short and J 6 bases short, with 13 bases between. Germline assignment: CDR1 SEHNR and CDR2 FQNEAQ (reference sequence). The CDR3 spans 16 residues. In DNA, the CDR3 is TGTGCCAGCAGCTTAGGGTGGGGAGGGCCTAATTCACCCCTCCACTTT. As protein: CASSLGWGGPNSPLHF.

This chain connects TRBV2 to TRBJ2-7, with D possibly matching TRBD2 (5 bases). Germline loops: CDR1 SNHLY, CDR2 FYNNEI. The CDR3 is 13 residues long. V lost 2 bases to trimming and J lost 7 bases, with 12 bases between them. In DNA, the CDR3 is TGTGCCAGCAGTGAATGGACCGGGGAAGAGCAGTACTTC. It yields the protein CASSEWTGEEQYF.

The chain links TRBV4-1 to TRBJ1-4; D unclear. V was cut by 1 base and J by 8 bases, with 17 bases left in between. Germline CDR1 MGHRA, CDR2 YSYEKL. This CDR3 comprises 16 residues. The CDR3 sequence: CASSQALGFFGEKLFF. CDR3 nucleotides: TGCGCCAGCAGCCAAGCTCTTGGGTTTTTCGGAGAAAAACTGTTTTTT.

This clonotype showed up just a few times. This chain joins TRBV5-1 and TRBJ2-3; no reliable D call. This CDR3 comprises 14 residues. Per germline, CDR1 SGHRS and CDR2 YFSETQ. The germline V and J ends were trimmed by 0 bases and 2 bases, with 7 bases remaining between them. DNA for the CDR3: TGCGCCAGCAGCTTGGATCAGAACACAGATACGCAGTATTTT. This encodes CASSLDQNTDTQYF.

V is TRBV27 and J is TRBJ2-1, with TRBD2 as a possible D gene (6 bases). The CDR3 totals 14 residues. Germline CDR1 MNHEY, CDR2 SMNVEV (reference sequence). Trimming took off 1 base at V and 8 bases at J, with 12 bases between the two ends. In DNA, the CDR3 is TGTGCCAGCAGTTTATACGGGAGTTCCGATGAGCAGTTCTTC. As protein: CASSLYGSSDEQFF.